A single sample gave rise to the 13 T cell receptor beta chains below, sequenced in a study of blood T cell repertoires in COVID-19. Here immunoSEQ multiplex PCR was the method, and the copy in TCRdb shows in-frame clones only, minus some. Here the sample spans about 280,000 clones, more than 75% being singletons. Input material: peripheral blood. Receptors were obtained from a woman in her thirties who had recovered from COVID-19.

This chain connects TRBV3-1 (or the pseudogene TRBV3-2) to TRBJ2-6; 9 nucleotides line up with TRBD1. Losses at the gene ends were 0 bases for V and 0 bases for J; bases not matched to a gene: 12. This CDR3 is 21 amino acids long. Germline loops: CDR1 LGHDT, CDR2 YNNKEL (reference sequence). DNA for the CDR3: TGTGCCAGCAGCCAAGATAGGGGGACAGGGATTGCGCTCTCTGGGGCCAACGTCCTGACTTTC. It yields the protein CASSQDRGTGIALSGANVLTF.

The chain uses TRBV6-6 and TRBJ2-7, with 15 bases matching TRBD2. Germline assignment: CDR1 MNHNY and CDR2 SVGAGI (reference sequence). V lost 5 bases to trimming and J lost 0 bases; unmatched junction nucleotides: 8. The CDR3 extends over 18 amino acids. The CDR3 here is CASSLSGTSGRPSYEQYF. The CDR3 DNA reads TGTGCCAGCAGTCTTTCCGGGACTAGCGGGAGGCCCTCCTACGAGCAGTACTTC.

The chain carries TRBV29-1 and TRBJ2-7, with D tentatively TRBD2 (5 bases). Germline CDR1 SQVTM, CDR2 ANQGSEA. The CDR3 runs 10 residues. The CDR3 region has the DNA TGCAGTCAATGGGAGCTCGAGCAGTACTTC. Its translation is CSQWELEQYF.

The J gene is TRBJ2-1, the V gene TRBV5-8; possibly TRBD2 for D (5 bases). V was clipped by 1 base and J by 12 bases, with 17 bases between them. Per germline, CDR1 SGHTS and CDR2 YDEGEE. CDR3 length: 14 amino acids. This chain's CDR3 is CASSLTAPAVRQFF. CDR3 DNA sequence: TGTGCCAGCAGCTTGACGGCCCCAGCGGTGAGGCAGTTCTTC. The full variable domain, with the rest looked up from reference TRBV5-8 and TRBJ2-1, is EAGVTQSPTHLIKTRGQQATLRCSPISGHTSVYWYQQALGLGLQFLLWYDEGEERNRGNFPPRFSGRQFPNYSSELNVNALELEDSALYLCASSLTAPAVRQFFGPGTRLTVL.

Here the CDR3 DNA reads TGTGCCAGTAGTTTCAGGTCTGACTCCTACGAGCAGTACTTC. Translated: CASSFRSDSYEQYF. V usage is TRBV19 and J usage is TRBJ2-7; D is ambiguous. V lost 5 bases to trimming and J lost 0 bases, with 11 bases between them. Germline V lookup: CDR1 LNHDA, CDR2 SQIVND (reference sequence). The CDR3 is 14 amino acids.

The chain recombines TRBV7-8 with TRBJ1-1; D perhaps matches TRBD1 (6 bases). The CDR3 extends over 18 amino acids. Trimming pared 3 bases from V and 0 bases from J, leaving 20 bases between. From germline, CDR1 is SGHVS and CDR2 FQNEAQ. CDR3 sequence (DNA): TGTGCCAGCAGCTTCCTAACAGGGACCCCCAGGGTGAACACTGAAGCTTTCTTT. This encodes CASSFLTGTPRVNTEAFF.

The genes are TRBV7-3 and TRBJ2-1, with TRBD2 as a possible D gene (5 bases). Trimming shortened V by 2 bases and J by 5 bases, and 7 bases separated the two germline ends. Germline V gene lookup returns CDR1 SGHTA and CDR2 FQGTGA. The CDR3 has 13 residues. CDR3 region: CASSLGLHNEQFF. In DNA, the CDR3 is TGTGCCAGCAGCTTAGGACTGCACAATGAGCAGTTCTTC.

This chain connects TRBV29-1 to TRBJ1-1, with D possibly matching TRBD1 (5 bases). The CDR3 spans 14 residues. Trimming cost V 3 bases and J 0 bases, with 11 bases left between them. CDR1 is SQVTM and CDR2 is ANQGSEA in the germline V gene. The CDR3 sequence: CSVDGAFMNTEAFF. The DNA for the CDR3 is TGCAGCGTTGATGGGGCGTTCATGAACACTGAAGCTTTCTTT.

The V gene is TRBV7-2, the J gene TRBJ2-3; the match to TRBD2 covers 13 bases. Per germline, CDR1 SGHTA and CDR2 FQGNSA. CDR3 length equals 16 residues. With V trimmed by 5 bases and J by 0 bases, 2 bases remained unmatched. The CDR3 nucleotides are TGTGCCAGCAGCCAACTAGCGGGGGGGAGCACAGATACGCAGTATTTT. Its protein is CASSQLAGGSTDTQYF.

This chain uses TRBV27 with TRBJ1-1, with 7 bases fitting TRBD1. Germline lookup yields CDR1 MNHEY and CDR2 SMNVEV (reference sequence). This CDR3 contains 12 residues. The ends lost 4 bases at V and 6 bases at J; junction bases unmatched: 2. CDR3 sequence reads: CASSYRGAEAFF. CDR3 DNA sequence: TGTGCCAGCAGTTACAGGGGTGCTGAAGCTTTCTTT.

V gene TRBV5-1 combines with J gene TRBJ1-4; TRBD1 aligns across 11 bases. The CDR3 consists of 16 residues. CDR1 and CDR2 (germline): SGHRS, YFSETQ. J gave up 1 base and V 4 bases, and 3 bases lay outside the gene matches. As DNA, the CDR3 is TGCGCCAGCAGCCGGGGACAGGGGGGAACTAATGAAAAACTGTTTTTT. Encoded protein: CASSRGQGGTNEKLFF. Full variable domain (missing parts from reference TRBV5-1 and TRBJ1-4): KAGVTQTPRYLIKTRGQQVTLSCSPISGHRSVSWYQQTPGQGLQFLFEYFSETQRNKGNFPGRFSGRQFSNSRSEMNVSTLELGDSALYLCASSRGQGGTNEKLFFGSGTQLSVL.

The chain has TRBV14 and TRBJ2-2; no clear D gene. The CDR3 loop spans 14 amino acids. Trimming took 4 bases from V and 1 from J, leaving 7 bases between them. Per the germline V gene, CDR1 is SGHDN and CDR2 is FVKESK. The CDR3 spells CASSPSWNTGELFF. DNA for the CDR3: TGTGCCAGCAGCCCCTCGTGGAACACCGGGGAGCTGTTTTTT.

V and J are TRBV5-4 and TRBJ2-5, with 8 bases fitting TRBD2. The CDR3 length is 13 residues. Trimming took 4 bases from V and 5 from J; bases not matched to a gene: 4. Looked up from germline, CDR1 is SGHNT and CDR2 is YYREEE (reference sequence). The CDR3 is CASSRGGSETQYF. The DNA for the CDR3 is TGTGCCAGCAGCCGGGGGGGGAGTGAGACCCAGTACTTC.